These 29 T cell receptor beta chains were sequenced from one sample in a study of Graves' ophthalmopathy and Graves' hyperthyroidism. Amplified material comprised TCR beta CDR3 regions derived from RNA transcripts. The first round was an RT-PCR with HTBI primers, and the second round was a multiplex PCR. TCRdb used MiXCR to reprocess the multiplex PCR reads, holding one entry per CDR3 protein. The table shows just over 600,000 distinct CDR3 sequences, with over 20% occurring only once. Sequencing input: peripheral blood. The source of these receptors is a woman aged 18-30 years with stable Graves' hyperthyroidism. Some clones in this sample may be carry-over from other donors' samples.

The V and J genes are TRBV6-1 and TRBJ2-7; TRBD2 aligns across 10 bases. After removal of 5 bases from V and 6 bases from J, the junction contained 10 bases not matched to a gene. Germline CDR1 is MNHNS and CDR2 is SASEGT. CDR3 length equals 15 residues. The CDR3 is CASSMVAGGPVEQYF. CDR3 nucleotide sequence: TGTGCCAGCAGTATGGTAGCGGGAGGTCCCGTCGAGCAGTACTTC.

CDR3 DNA: TGTGCCATCAGTTCGGCGGAGGGGGAGTTGGTTGGGTATGGCTACACCTTC. Translation: CAISSAEGELVGYGYTF. The J gene is TRBJ1-2, the V gene TRBV10-3, with D maybe TRBD1 (6 bases). CDR1 is ENHRY and CDR2 is SYGVKD in the germline V gene. This CDR3 is built from 17 residues. V lost 5 bases, J lost 5 bases, and 24 bases lay in between.

The rearrangement links TRBV19 to TRBJ2-7; 11 nucleotides agree with TRBD1. This CDR3 is built from 17 residues. In germline, CDR1 is LNHDA, CDR2 SQIVND (reference sequence). V trimming: 5 bases; J trimming: 3 bases; junction bases outside the gene matches: 12. The CDR3 DNA reads TGTGCCAGTAGTCCCCAAAGAAGGACAGGGGGCCTCTACGAGCAGTACTTC. Translating gives CASSPQRRTGGLYEQYF.

This clonotype was counted ten times or more. The rearrangement uses TRBV10-2 and TRBJ2-7; D is perhaps TRBD2 (6 bases). Germline CDR1 reads WSHSY; CDR2 reads SAAADI. Trimming pared 8 bases from V and 3 bases from J, leaving 11 bases between. The CDR3 is 12 residues long. CDR3 sequence reads: CASSGLYYEQYF. The CDR3 DNA reads TGCGCCAGCTCGGGACTGTACTACGAGCAGTACTTC.

This clonotype was counted between two and nine times. This chain joins TRBV6-4 and TRBJ2-2; 10 nucleotides line up with TRBD2. This CDR3 has 18 amino acids. Germline CDR1 MRHNA, CDR2 SNTAGT. After removal of 2 bases from V and 5 bases from J, the junction contained 11 bases not matched to a gene. In DNA, the CDR3 is TGTGCCAGCAGTGACGGTACTAGCGGGATGGTAAGGACCGGGGAGCTGTTTTTT. It specifies CASSDGTSGMVRTGELFF.

V gene TRBV10-3 combines with J gene TRBJ2-5; D gene unclear. The germline CDR1 and CDR2 sequences are ENHRY and SYGVKD. Trimming removed 4 bases from V and 3 bases from J, with 9 bases in between. This CDR3 has 13 amino acids. DNA for the CDR3: TGTGCCATCAGTGCTTACTTAGAAGAGACCCAGTACTTC. Its translation is CAISAYLEETQYF.

The rearrangement joins TRBV4-2 to TRBJ2-5; possible D gene TRBD2, 5 bases. The germline V gene encodes CDR1 LGHNA and CDR2 YNFKEQ. This CDR3 has 17 amino acids. V was shortened by 5 bases and J by 4 bases, with 23 bases between the two germline ends. CDR3 amino acids: CASSSARAEYPGETQYF. As DNA, the CDR3 is TGTGCCAGCAGCTCCGCGAGGGCAGAGTATCCTGGAGAGACCCAGTACTTC.

This clonotype was seen at least ten times. J is TRBJ2-2 and V is TRBV7-3; D gene uncertain. From germline, CDR1 is SGHTA and CDR2 FQGTGA. The CDR3 loop spans 13 amino acids. Between the trimmed V and J ends, which lost 2 bases and 6 bases, there was a span of 7 bases. In DNA form, the CDR3 reads TGTGCCAGCAGCTTAGACCAGCCCGGGGAGCTGTTTTTT. It specifies CASSLDQPGELFF.

This clonotype was recorded many times. The chain couples TRBV24-1 to TRBJ1-1; no clear D. Trimming left V 5 bases short and J 0 bases short, with 6 bases between. Germline V lookup: CDR1 KGHDR, CDR2 SFDVKD. The CDR3 spans 13 residues. Here the CDR3 DNA reads TGTGCCACCAGTGTAGGTGTGAACACTGAAGCTTTCTTT. It codes for CATSVGVNTEAFF.

This clonotype was seen ten or more times. This chain uses TRBV5-1 with TRBJ2-2; no firm D call. Deletions cut 0 bases from V and 8 bases from J, with 14 bases between. In germline, CDR1 is SGHRS, CDR2 YFSETQ. The CDR3 length is 15 residues. CDR3 region: CASSLVVSSPGELFF. In nucleotides, the CDR3 is TGCGCCAGCAGCTTGGTTGTCAGCTCTCCGGGGGAGCTGTTTTTT.

This clonotype turned up a few times. The J gene is TRBJ1-1, the V gene TRBV19; possible D gene TRBD1, 6 bases. V was clipped by 1 base and J by 0 bases, with 12 bases between them. This CDR3 is 16 amino acids long. Germline loops: CDR1 LNHDA, CDR2 SQIVND (reference sequence). The CDR3 sequence: CASSIGGRGMNTEAFF. DNA of the CDR3: TGTGCCAGTAGTATAGGCGGCAGGGGCATGAACACTGAAGCTTTCTTT.

This clonotype was counted many times. This chain links TRBV20-1 with TRBJ1-5, with 7 bases matching TRBD1. The CDR3 has 14 residues. The ends lost 0 bases at V and 4 bases at J; junction bases unmatched: 3. Germline V CDR1 and CDR2: DFQATT, SNEGSKA (reference sequence). As DNA, the CDR3 is TGCAGTGCTAGAGAGCTGGACAGGAATCAGCCCCAGCATTTT. Its protein product is CSARELDRNQPQHF.

The table lists this clonotype with many counts. This sequence joins TRBV29-1 and TRBJ1-1; D uncertain. The V gene's germline CDR1 is SQVTM and CDR2 ANQGSEA. V dropped 3 bases and J dropped 11 bases, with 13 bases sitting between them. This CDR3 is built from 11 residues. The CDR3 region is CSVDSVGIAFF. The DNA of the CDR3 is TGCAGCGTTGATTCAGTAGGGATTGCTTTCTTT.

The rearrangement joins TRBV28 to TRBJ2-2; 10 nucleotides agree with TRBD2. Germline CDR1 is MDHEN and CDR2 is SYDVKM. The CDR3 covers 15 residues. V dropped 8 bases and J dropped 5; count of bases not matched to a gene: 8. The CDR3 DNA reads as TGTGCCAGCGCTAGCGGGAGCCTCGGAACCGGGGAGCTGTTTTTT. This encodes CASASGSLGTGELFF.

This clonotype was seen repeatedly, ten times or more. The rearrangement joins TRBV5-1 to TRBJ2-7, with TRBD2 matching 10 bases. The germline V gene encodes CDR1 SGHRS and CDR2 YFSETQ. CDR3 length: 15 amino acids. With V trimmed by 3 bases and J by 2 bases, 5 bases remained unmatched. As DNA, the CDR3 is TGCGCCAGCAGCTCCTTAGCGGGAGGTACCTACGAGCAGTACTTC. This encodes CASSSLAGGTYEQYF.

This clonotype appeared many times. J is TRBJ2-5 and V is TRBV14; TRBD2 aligns across 14 bases. The CDR3 loop spans 16 amino acids. Germline values: CDR1 SGHDN, CDR2 FVKESK. V dropped 4 bases and J dropped 4; count of bases not matched to a gene: 5. For the CDR3, the DNA is TGTGCCAGCAGCCCGGGACTAGCGGGGGCAAGAGAGACCCAGTACTTC. It yields the protein CASSPGLAGARETQYF.

This clonotype was observed a handful of times. The chain recombines TRBV4-3 with TRBJ2-7, with TRBD2 matching over 11 bases. The CDR3 is made up of 16 amino acids. V trimming: 0 bases; J trimming: 3 bases; junction bases outside the gene matches: 4. Germline CDR1 LGHNA, CDR2 YSLEER. This CDR3 reads CASSQDLGLADYEQYF. CDR3 DNA: TGCGCCAGCAGCCAAGATCTGGGACTAGCGGACTACGAGCAGTACTTC.

At least ten counts were recorded for this clonotype. This rearrangement joins TRBV5-1 to TRBJ2-7; no reliable D call. CDR1 and CDR2 (germline): SGHRS, YFSETQ. Trimming took off 0 bases at V and 0 bases at J, with 7 bases between the two ends. There are 14 residues in the CDR3. This CDR3 is CASSLDNPSYEQYF. Written as DNA, the CDR3 is TGCGCCAGCAGCTTGGATAACCCCTCCTACGAGCAGTACTTC.

In its sample, this clonotype was seen many times. The chain recombines TRBV20-1 with TRBJ2-7, with TRBD1 as a possible D gene (7 bases). The CDR3 extends over 13 amino acids. Germline CDR1 reads DFQATT; CDR2 reads SNEGSKA (reference sequence). V was pared by 4 bases and J by 8 bases, with 18 bases between. The CDR3, as DNA: TGCAGTGCTAAGGCAGGGGGACTTCTAAAGCAGTACTTC. Translating gives CSAKAGGLLKQYF.

The gene calls are TRBV6-1 and TRBJ1-5; 7 positions match TRBD1. This CDR3 comprises 13 residues. Trimming removed 8 bases from V and 4 bases from J; junction bases left unmatched: 5. CDR1 and CDR2 (germline): MNHNS, SASEGT. The CDR3: CASRDSLNQPQHF. CDR3 in DNA: TGTGCCAGCCGGGACAGCCTGAATCAGCCCCAGCATTTT.

This clonotype occurred many times. The V gene is TRBV27, the J gene TRBJ2-5, with D possibly TRBD2 on 5 matching bases. Trimming took off 3 bases at V and 1 base at J, with 12 bases between the two ends. In germline, CDR1 is MNHEY, CDR2 SMNVEV (reference sequence). The CDR3 runs to 15 residues. CDR3 amino acids: CASSLSWGVQETQYF. The CDR3 nucleotides read TGTGCCAGCAGTTTGTCGTGGGGAGTCCAAGAGACCCAGTACTTC.

This clonotype was counted ten times or more. The chain couples TRBV5-4 to TRBJ2-7, with D tentatively TRBD2 (6 bases). Germline V CDR1 and CDR2: SGHNT, YYREEE (reference sequence). This CDR3 spans 15 amino acids. V lost 0 bases, J lost 3 bases, and 13 bases lay in between. The CDR3 coding sequence is TGTGCCAGCAGCTTGGGCGGCGGGAATCTCTACGAGCAGTACTTC. It encodes CASSLGGGNLYEQYF.

The CDR3 bases are TGTGCCAGCAGGCCCACTAGCGGGGGGGCAACCGGGGAGCTGTTTTTT. Translated, it gives CASRPTSGGATGELFF. V and J are TRBV6-1 and TRBJ2-2; TRBD2 agrees at 13 bases. This CDR3 comprises 16 residues. Germline lookup yields CDR1 MNHNS and CDR2 SASEGT. V dropped 6 bases and J dropped 5; count of bases not matched to a gene: 6.

This clonotype was seen at least ten times. The gene calls are TRBV6-1 and TRBJ2-7; TRBD2 aligns across 8 bases. V was clipped by 1 base and J by 6 bases; unmatched bases: 8. CDR1 and CDR2 from the germline V gene are MNHNS and SASEGT. This CDR3 spans 15 amino acids. The DNA of the CDR3 is TGTGCCAGCAGTGAAGACGGGGGGGCGTTGTCCGAGCAGTACTTC. This sequence encodes CASSEDGGALSEQYF.

This clonotype has a count of ten or more. The chain joins TRBV12-3 or TRBV12-4 to TRBJ1-2, with a weak D call TRBD1 (5 bases). The CDR3 covers 15 residues. V dropped 4 bases and J dropped 4 bases, with 16 bases sitting between them. This CDR3 is CASSWGRIQGYGYTF. CDR3 DNA: TGTGCCAGCAGTTGGGGCAGGATCCAAGGCTATGGCTACACCTTC.

This clonotype showed up many times. The V gene is TRBV7-9, the J gene TRBJ2-5; TRBD1 agrees at 9 bases. The J segment lost 5 bases and the V segment lost 5 bases, leaving 6 bases of the junction unmatched. From germline, CDR1 is SEHNR and CDR2 FQNEAQ (reference sequence). This CDR3 has 14 residues. CDR3 sequence (DNA): TGTGCCAGCAGCCCCCGGACAGGGGTGGAGACCCAGTACTTC. Its protein product is CASSPRTGVETQYF. Variable domain in full (rest from reference TRBV7-9 and TRBJ2-5): DTGVSQNPRHKITKRGQNVTFRCDPISEHNRLYWYRQTLGQGPEFLTYFQNEAQLEKSRLLSDRFSAERPKGSFSTLEIQRTEQGDSAMYLCASSPRTGVETQYFGPGTRLLVL.

The chain couples TRBV6-5 to TRBJ2-7, with a possible D match to TRBD2 (6 bases). Trimming pared 3 bases from V and 5 bases from J, leaving 14 bases between. The CDR3 covers 14 residues. Germline V gene sequence: CDR1 MNHEY, CDR2 SVGAGI. CDR3 nucleotide sequence: TGTGCCAGCAGTTATTTTCGGGAGAAGGACGAGCAGTACTTC. It codes for CASSYFREKDEQYF.

The table lists this clonotype with many counts. V gene TRBV6-1 combines with J gene TRBJ1-2; D remains unclear. Germline values: CDR1 MNHNS, CDR2 SASEGT. Between the trimmed V and J ends, which lost 7 bases and 2 bases, there was a span of 14 bases. The CDR3 covers 14 residues. For the CDR3, the DNA is TGTGCCAGCACCACTAGTAAGGGAAACTATGGCTACACCTTC. Protein product: CASTTSKGNYGYTF.

This clonotype was seen more than once but under ten times. The rearrangement joins TRBV7-3 to TRBJ2-2, with 9 bases fitting TRBD1. Trimming took 5 bases from V and 3 from J; bases not matched to a gene: 4. CDR3 length: 15 amino acids. Germline assignment: CDR1 SGHTA and CDR2 FQGTGA. The CDR3 spells CASSRDREDTGELFF. The CDR3 region has the DNA TGTGCCAGCAGCCGGGACAGGGAGGACACCGGGGAGCTGTTTTTT.